The 24 T cell receptor beta chains below were found in one sample sequenced in a study of human T cells and chemical hapten exposure (dated by TCRdb to the early 2020s). According to the study, the label for this sample's time point signals: patch test 3, about 24 weeks after DPC sensitization. In the paper's terms, the treatment or condition label means: therapeutic diphenylcyclopropenone sensitization with weekly scalp DPC. The library was obtained by RACE. TCRdb lists the instrument as NextSeq 500. In-frame beta chains were kept once TCRdb had trimmed the public reads at Q25 with fastp and called clones with MiXCR. Entries are consolidated by CDR3 protein sequence, retaining the most common genes and DNA. Across this sample there are 25,000 to 35,000 distinct CDR3 sequences, with almost 6% seen only once. In total, the top ten clones hold around 6% of the sample. This sample comprised whole blood, obtained in connection with sensitization to the hapten diphenylcyclopropenone (DPC). The source is a young man with alopecia areata. Some clones in this sample may be carry-over from other donors' samples.

This clonotype was found a few times. The chain is built from TRBV6-1 and TRBJ1-2; D ambiguous. CDR3 length: 11 amino acids. Per germline, CDR1 MNHNS and CDR2 SASEGT. V shed 6 bases and J shed 4 bases, with 6 bases lying between them. The CDR3: CASSPSYGYTF. For the CDR3, the DNA is TGTGCCAGCAGCCCCAGCTATGGCTACACCTTC.

This clonotype was recorded at least ten times. The CDR3 region is CSARDVQGAMGKNIQYF. CDR3 nucleotide sequence: TGCAGTGCTAGAGATGTACAGGGGGCGATGGGCAAAAACATTCAGTACTTC. V gene TRBV20-1 combines with J gene TRBJ2-4, with 9 bases aligning to TRBD1. The junction had 9 bases not matched to a gene; V was cut back by 0 bases and J by 3 bases. There are 17 residues in the CDR3. Germline loops: CDR1 DFQATT, CDR2 SNEGSKA (reference sequence).

This clonotype has ten or more counts. The rearrangement links TRBV3-1 to TRBJ2-3, with D tentatively TRBD1 (5 bases). CDR3 length equals 15 residues. Deletions cut 3 bases from V and 2 bases from J, with 12 bases between. Per the germline V gene, CDR1 is LGHDT and CDR2 is YNNKEL (reference sequence). The CDR3 reads CASSHHQGDTDTQYF. CDR3 sequence (DNA): TGTGCCAGCAGCCATCATCAAGGGGACACAGATACGCAGTATTTT.

This clonotype was detected many times. V and J are TRBV24-1 and TRBJ1-2, with D tentatively TRBD1 (5 bases). CDR1 and CDR2 from the germline V gene are KGHDR and SFDVKD. V lost 9 bases to trimming and J lost 4 bases, with 17 bases between them. This CDR3 has 14 amino acids. CDR3 in amino acids: CATEDTSRSYGYTF. In nucleotides, the CDR3 is TGTGCCACCGAGGACACTAGCCGATCCTATGGCTACACCTTC.

This clonotype was seen repeatedly, ten times or more. CDR3 amino acids: CSAWRGSTDTQYF. The CDR3, as DNA: TGCAGTGCTTGGCGTGGGAGCACAGATACGCAGTATTTT. The genes are TRBV20-1 and TRBJ2-3; unclear D gene. The V gene's germline CDR1 is DFQATT and CDR2 SNEGSKA (reference sequence). The CDR3 runs 13 residues. The V gene lost 5 bases and the J gene lost 0 bases, with 9 bases spanning the gap.

This clonotype occurred many times. This sequence joins TRBV10-3 and TRBJ1-4; TRBD1 matches 9 bases. This CDR3 has 15 residues. Germline V lookup: CDR1 ENHRY, CDR2 SYGVKD. V shed 6 bases and J 3 bases; nucleotides not matched to a gene: 5. The CDR3 DNA reads as TGTGCCATCAGCGAACAGGGGGCGGCTAATGAAAAACTGTTTTTT. Residues: CAISEQGAANEKLFF.

This clonotype showed up many times. The V gene is TRBV20-1, the J gene TRBJ2-1; 9 bases are shared with TRBD2. CDR3 length: 16 residues. The germline CDR1 and CDR2 sequences are DFQATT and SNEGSKA (reference sequence). V lost 1 base and J lost 0; bases outside the gene matches: 4. In nucleotides, the CDR3 is TGCAGTGCTAGAGCTTATAGCGGGAGCTCCTACAATGAGCAGTTCTTC. Protein product: CSARAYSGSSYNEQFF.

This clonotype was seen repeatedly, ten times or more. This chain connects TRBV7-9 to TRBJ2-2, with D possibly TRBD1 on 5 matching bases. CDR1 SEHNR and CDR2 FQNEAQ come from the germline V gene (reference sequence). Trimming left V 6 bases short and J 2 bases short, with 13 bases between. The CDR3 contains 15 residues. CDR3 region: CASSYDRSNTGELFF. As DNA, the CDR3 is TGTGCCAGCAGTTACGACAGAAGCAACACCGGGGAGCTGTTTTTT.

This clonotype occurred many times. The J gene is TRBJ2-7, the V gene TRBV7-2; 9 bases line up with TRBD2. There are 16 residues in the CDR3. Trimming removed 1 base from V and 0 bases from J; junction bases left unmatched: 4. Germline-derived CDR1 and CDR2 are SGHTA and FQGNSA. Here the CDR3 DNA reads TGTGCCAGCAGCTTAGTGGGCGGGGGGGCCTCCTACGAGCAGTACTTC. Encoded protein: CASSLVGGGASYEQYF.

This clonotype was counted ten times or more. The rearrangement links TRBV7-2 to TRBJ2-7, with 13 positions matching TRBD2. Trimming at V came to 1 base and at J to 4 bases, leaving 13 bases not matched to a gene. CDR1 SGHTA and CDR2 FQGNSA come from the germline V gene. The CDR3 runs 19 residues. CDR3 amino acids: CASSLGSRGTSGIVYEQYF. The CDR3 DNA reads TGTGCCAGCAGCTTAGGGAGTAGAGGGACTAGCGGGATTGTTTACGAGCAGTACTTC.

This clonotype was counted ten times or more. The chain combines TRBV29-1 with TRBJ1-2; 10 nucleotides match TRBD1. Germline V CDR1 and CDR2: SQVTM, ANQGSEA. Losses at the gene ends were 3 bases for V and 5 bases for J; bases not matched to a gene: 3. The CDR3 is 13 amino acids. The CDR3, as DNA: TGCAGCGTTGATAAGGGACAGGGGTATGGCTACACCTTC. Its translation: CSVDKGQGYGYTF.

Only one count was recorded for this clonotype. A much more abundant neighbour one base away suggests this may be a read error. The V call is TRBV7-2, the J call TRBJ2-2; D is unresolved. This CDR3 comprises 15 residues. Germline CDR1 SGHTA, CDR2 FQGNSA. The germline V and J ends were trimmed by 7 bases and 1 base, with 13 bases remaining between them. In DNA form, the CDR3 reads TGTGCCAGCACCCAGACCGATGTGAACACCGGGGAGCTGTTTTTT. Protein sequence: CASTQTDVNTGELFF.

This clonotype was seen many times. The V call is TRBV27, the J call TRBJ2-7; no clear D gene. V shed 6 bases and J shed 4 bases, with 13 bases lying between them. Germline V gene lookup returns CDR1 MNHEY and CDR2 SMNVEV (reference sequence). This CDR3 has 13 amino acids. This chain's CDR3 is CASSLKSGYEQYF. CDR3 coding DNA: TGTGCCAGCAGCCTCAAGTCGGGTTACGAGCAGTACTTC.

This clonotype was counted many times. V gene TRBV12-3 or TRBV12-4 combines with J gene TRBJ2-3; no clear D gene. This CDR3 contains 14 residues. V lost 6 bases and J 4 bases, leaving 14 bases between the germline ends. This CDR3 is CASSTPFKPDTQYF. For the CDR3, the DNA is TGTGCCAGCAGCACCCCTTTTAAGCCAGATACGCAGTATTTT.

This clonotype was picked up many times. No DNA is shown, since the ends of the CDR3 on it are uncertain; the CDR3 is the one TCRdb lists. The rearrangement links TRBV12-3 or TRBV12-4 to TRBJ2-2; the table calls TRBD2, which could not be checked here. The CDR3 has 17 amino acids, counting both end residues. The CDR3 region is CASSFGEGNTGELFLFF.

This clonotype was recorded many times. This chain connects TRBV7-2 to TRBJ1-2; no firm D call. In germline, CDR1 is SGHTA, CDR2 FQGNSA. V was trimmed by 4 bases and J by 1 base, leaving 7 bases between them. This CDR3 has 13 residues. This CDR3 is CASSYEINYGYTF. CDR3 sequence (DNA): TGTGCCAGCAGCTATGAGATTAACTATGGCTACACCTTC.

This clonotype was detected many times. The V and J genes are TRBV5-6 and TRBJ2-7; 9 nucleotides agree with TRBD1. Germline CDR1 reads SGHDT; CDR2 reads YYEEEE. The CDR3 is 15 amino acids. Unmatched junction bases numbered 12, after V lost 6 bases and J lost 5 bases. The DNA of the CDR3 is TGTGCCAGCAAAAAAGCCGGGACAGGGCCCAACGAGCAGTACTTC. It yields the protein CASKKAGTGPNEQYF.

This clonotype was recorded at least ten times. Compared with germline, one end of the junction differs, possibly owing to a read error. V usage is TRBV7-7 and J usage is TRBJ2-7, with TRBD1 matching over 7 bases. The germline gives CDR1 SSHAT, CDR2 FNYEAQ (reference sequence). This CDR3 is built from 15 residues. The CDR3 sequence is CASSLPRDSSYEQYF. CDR3 DNA: TGTGCTAGCAGCTTACCCCGGGACAGCTCCTACGAGCAGTACTTC.

Ten or more counts support this clonotype. This sequence joins TRBV7-2 and TRBJ1-5, with TRBD1 matching 7 bases. Germline CDR1 SGHTA, CDR2 FQGNSA. V was clipped by 6 bases and J by 7 bases; unmatched bases: 6. This CDR3 has 13 residues. CDR3 loop: CASSLRGQQPQHF. The CDR3 DNA reads as TGTGCCAGCAGTTTAAGGGGGCAGCAGCCCCAGCATTTT.

This clonotype was counted ten times or more. The chain uses TRBV10-3 and TRBJ1-2; 8 nucleotides match TRBD1. V lost 10 bases, J lost 4 bases, and 8 bases stayed unmatched. Germline-derived CDR1 and CDR2 are ENHRY and SYGVKD. The CDR3 is 13 residues long. The CDR3 DNA sequence: TGTGCCAGTCAGGGACAGGTGGTCTATGGCTACACCTTC. This translates into CASQGQVVYGYTF.

This clonotype was seen repeatedly, ten times or more. This chain links TRBV7-2 with TRBJ2-7; D not resolved. Germline CDR1 SGHTA, CDR2 FQGNSA. CDR3 length: 11 amino acids. V was pared by 4 bases and J by 3 bases, with 4 bases between. This CDR3 reads CASSSFYEQYF. The CDR3 DNA reads TGTGCCAGCAGCTCCTTCTACGAGCAGTACTTC.

This clonotype was seen at least ten times. The chain carries TRBV7-6 and TRBJ2-2; 7 bases align to TRBD1. Per germline, CDR1 SGHVS and CDR2 FNYEAQ. This CDR3 has 18 amino acids. V gave up 5 bases and J gave up 3 bases; unmatched junction bases: 15. The CDR3 sequence: CASSDVQTGLQHTGELFF. For the CDR3, the DNA is TGTGCCAGCAGCGACGTTCAGACAGGGCTTCAACACACCGGGGAGCTGTTTTTT.

This clonotype was observed at least ten times. J is TRBJ2-3 and V is TRBV30; the D gene is possibly TRBD2 (5 bases). Germline CDR1 is GTSNPN and CDR2 is SVGIG (reference sequence). V lost 8 bases and J lost 0, with 12 bases in between. This CDR3 has 13 residues. CDR3 nucleotide sequence: TGTGCCGGAGGAATTACTAGCACAGATACGCAGTATTTT. Amino acids: CAGGITSTDTQYF.

In its sample, this clonotype was seen many times. This sequence joins TRBV19 and TRBJ1-5; D not certain. The germline V gene encodes CDR1 LNHDA and CDR2 SQIVND (reference sequence). CDR3 length: 16 residues. V gave up 5 bases and J gave up 4 bases, with 18 bases separating them. The CDR3 reads CASSGSGGPGNQPQHF. CDR3 sequence (DNA): TGTGCCAGTAGTGGTTCCGGCGGTCCTGGGAATCAGCCCCAGCATTTT.